These 25 T cell receptor beta chains originate from one sample sequenced in a study of T cells in Graves' hyperthyroidism and ophthalmopathy. Amplified TCR beta CDR3 regions derived from RNA transcripts. HTBI primers drove first-round RT-PCR of the TCR CDR3. Each CDR3 protein is one row after TCRdb ran MiXCR on the multiplex PCR reads. The table includes 600,000 to 800,000 distinct CDR3 sequences, just over 35% detected once. The specimen was blood. These receptors came from a woman between 35 and 50 years old with Graves' hyperthyroidism.

The rearrangement links TRBV2 to TRBJ1-2, with D possibly being TRBD1 (5 bases). The length of the CDR3 is 13 residues. Trimming stripped 6 bases from V and 7 bases from J, with 15 bases between. CDR1 and CDR2 from the germline V gene are SNHLY and FYNNEI. This CDR3 is CASSQDGTIGYTF. The CDR3, as DNA: TGTGCCAGCAGCCAAGATGGGACGATTGGCTACACCTTC. The whole variable domain, remainder taken from reference TRBV2 and TRBJ1-2, is EPEVTQTPSHQVTQMGQEVILRCVPISNHLYFYWYRQILGQKVEFLVSFYNNEISEKSEIFDDQFSVERPDGSNFTLKIRSTKLEDSAMYFCASSQDGTIGYTFGSGTRLTVV.

A few counts support this clonotype. The chain is built from TRBV29-1 and TRBJ1-2; D possibly corresponds to TRBD1 (5 bases). The V gene's germline CDR1 is SQVTM and CDR2 ANQGSEA. The CDR3 extends over 13 amino acids. Trimming cost V 3 bases and J 4 bases, with 12 bases left between them. CDR3 amino acids: CSVDGRASYGYTF. CDR3 nucleotides: TGCAGCGTTGACGGCAGGGCTAGCTATGGCTACACCTTC.

This clonotype was seen more than once but under ten times. This chain uses TRBV5-1 with TRBJ2-5, with 10 bases aligning to TRBD2. V was clipped by 4 bases and J by 4 bases; unmatched bases: 10. The CDR3 covers 16 residues. In germline, CDR1 is SGHRS, CDR2 YFSETQ. In nucleotides, the CDR3 is TGCGCCAGCAGCCCCATGCCGTCTAGCGGGGGAGAGACCCAGTACTTC. It encodes CASSPMPSSGGETQYF. The variable domain in full, completed from reference TRBV5-1 and TRBJ2-5, reads KAGVTQTPRYLIKTRGQQVTLSCSPISGHRSVSWYQQTPGQGLQFLFEYFSETQRNKGNFPGRFSGRQFSNSRSEMNVSTLELGDSALYLCASSPMPSSGGETQYFGPGTRLLVL.

In the case of this clonotype: One junction end does not reproduce the germline sequence, and a read error may be involved. The chain carries TRBV7-2 and TRBJ2-7; no clear D gene. This CDR3 is built from 15 residues. CDR1 and CDR2 (germline): SGHTA, FQGNSA. The CDR3 protein is CVSSSIRSTPYEQYF. CDR3 nucleotide sequence: TGTGTCAGCAGTTCGATTCGTTCAACCCCCTACGAGCAGTACTTC.

As DNA, the CDR3 is TGTGCCAGCAGCTCCCTGGGGGTACACCTCGGTGAGCAGTTCTTC. Encoded protein: CASSSLGVHLGEQFF. This chain links TRBV7-9 with TRBJ2-5; perhaps D is TRBD1 or TRBD2 (5 bases each). TRBJ2-1 matches the DNA end more closely, so the J call is doubtful. The CDR3 runs 15 residues. Germline CDR1 SEHNR, CDR2 FQNEAQ (reference sequence).

The chain links TRBV24-1 to TRBJ2-3, with no clear D. This CDR3 has 14 amino acids. Trimming took 5 bases from V and 0 from J, leaving 8 bases between them. The V gene's germline CDR1 is KGHDR and CDR2 SFDVKD. CDR3 residues: CATSAVSSTDTQYF. DNA for the CDR3: TGTGCCACCAGTGCGGTGTCCAGCACAGATACGCAGTATTTT.

The chain's CDR3 is CASSRLNEQFF. In nucleotides, the CDR3 is TGTGCCAGCAGCCGGCTGAATGAGCAGTTCTTC. The V and J genes are TRBV11-1 and TRBJ2-7, with no clear D. The DNA end lines up better with TRBJ2-1; the J call may be wrong. The CDR3 is 11 amino acids. Looked up from germline, CDR1 is SGHAT and CDR2 is FQDESV (reference sequence).

This clonotype came up a few times. The chain combines TRBV29-1 with TRBJ2-5, with no clear D. Per germline, CDR1 SQVTM and CDR2 ANQGSEA. The CDR3 is made up of 13 amino acids. With 4 bases removed from V and 6 bases from J, the gap between germline ends came to 15 bases. CDR3 sequence: CSVGIGRRQTQYF. In nucleotides, the CDR3 is TGCAGCGTTGGAATAGGAAGGCGGCAGACCCAGTACTTC.

This clonotype showed up many times. The chain recombines TRBV13 with TRBJ1-1; tentatively, D is TRBD1 (5 bases). V lost 8 bases and J 1 base, leaving 11 bases between the germline ends. The germline V gene encodes CDR1 PRHDT and CDR2 FYEKMQ (reference sequence). This CDR3 has 13 amino acids. CDR3 coding DNA: TGTGCCAGCTCGGGACTGCAGAACACTGAAGCTTTCTTT. It is translated as CASSGLQNTEAFF.

A single count supports this clonotype. The chain links TRBV7-2 to TRBJ2-5; D unresolved. CDR1 and CDR2 from the germline V gene are SGHTA and FQGNSA. The V and J ends lost 6 bases and 4 bases respectively, with 12 bases between them. This CDR3 comprises 13 residues. In DNA form, the CDR3 reads TGTGCCAGCAGTATTAGGAAAGGAGAGACCCAGTACTTC. Protein: CASSIRKGETQYF.

About this clonotype itself: Being one base from a much bigger clone, this may be a read error. The gene calls are TRBV2 and TRBJ2-3; D remains unclear. The germline V gene encodes CDR1 SNHLY and CDR2 FYNNEI. The CDR3 covers 14 residues. V dropped 1 base and J dropped 4 bases, with 9 bases sitting between them. The CDR3 loop reads CASSEGGVADTQYF. In DNA form, the CDR3 reads TGTGCCAGCAGTGAAGGTGGCGTCGCAGATACGCAGTATTTT. The full variable domain, with the rest looked up from reference TRBV2 and TRBJ2-3, is EPEVTQTPSHQVTQMGQEVILRCVPISNHLYFYWYRQILGQKVEFLVSFYNNEISEKSEIFDDQFSVERPDGSNFTLKIRSTKLEDSAMYFCASSEGGVADTQYFGPGTRLTVL.

With regard to this clonotype: Mismatch with germline at one junction end may stem from a read error. The V gene is TRBV7-4, the J gene TRBJ2-5; 7 bases match TRBD1. Per the germline V gene, CDR1 is SGHVT and CDR2 is SQSDAQ. CDR3 length: 15 amino acids. The CDR3 loop is CASSLTGNRQETQYF. CDR3 coding DNA: TGCGCCAGCAGCCTGACAGGGAACCGCCAAGAGACCCAGTACTTC.

This clonotype has just a few counts. The V gene is TRBV20-1, the J gene TRBJ1-2; 8 nucleotides line up with TRBD1. CDR1 DFQATT and CDR2 SNEGSKA come from the germline V gene (reference sequence). There are 15 residues in the CDR3. Trimming cost V 7 bases and J 4 bases; bases outside gene matches: 14. In DNA form, the CDR3 reads TGCAGTGTCCGCCTTACCGACAGGGGCGGCTATGGCTACACCTTC. Translating it yields CSVRLTDRGGYGYTF.

The table lists this clonotype with many counts. The CDR3 sequence is CASSLDGRSQETQYF. As DNA, the CDR3 is TGTGCCAGCAGCCTGGATGGGCGGTCTCAAGAGACCCAGTACTTC. The chain carries TRBV14 and TRBJ2-5; D unresolved. Germline V CDR1 and CDR2: SGHDN, FVKESK. The CDR3 contains 15 residues. The V end lost 4 bases, the J end lost 2 bases, and 14 bases lay between the germline ends. The full variable domain, completed using reference TRBV14 and TRBJ2-5, is EAGVTQFPSHSVIEKGQTVTLRCDPISGHDNLYWYRRVMGKEIKFLLHFVKESKQDESGMPNNRFLAERTGGTYSTLKVQPAELEDSGVYFCASSLDGRSQETQYFGPGTRLLVL.

This clonotype was counted many times. This sequence joins TRBV4-1 and TRBJ2-5; a possible D gene is TRBD1 (6 bases). The V and J ends lost 5 bases and 9 bases respectively, with 25 bases between them. CDR3 size: 16 residues. Per the germline V gene, CDR1 is MGHRA and CDR2 is YSYEKL. The CDR3 bases are TGCGCCAGCAGCGCAGATAGGGGGACACGGATCTGGCCCCAGTACTTC. Amino acids: CASSADRGTRIWPQYF.

In regard to this clonotype: The junction differs from germline at one of its ends, possibly a read error. This sequence joins TRBV9 and TRBJ1-5, with 9 nucleotides matching TRBD1. The CDR3 spans 15 residues. CDR1 is SGDLS, CDR2 YYNGEE, per germline. CDR3: CASSVEGQGNRPQHF. CDR3 nucleotides: TGTGCCAGCAGCGTAGAGGGACAGGGAAATCGGCCCCAGCATTTT.

The V and J genes are TRBV29-1 and TRBJ1-4; 10 bases map to TRBD1. Germline-derived CDR1 and CDR2 are SQVTM and ANQGSEA. The CDR3 is made up of 12 amino acids. V trimming: 4 bases; J trimming: 10 bases; junction bases outside the gene matches: 3. CDR3 in amino acids: CSVGDRGGKLFF. As DNA, the CDR3 is TGCAGCGTTGGGGACAGGGGCGGAAAACTGTTTTTT.

This clonotype was seen at least ten times. The V gene is TRBV2, the J gene TRBJ1-1; unclear D gene. Germline CDR1 SNHLY, CDR2 FYNNEI. Between the trimmed V and J ends, which lost 7 bases and 4 bases, there was a span of 16 bases. The CDR3 has 14 amino acids. The CDR3 reads CASTIDTPSTEAFF. CDR3 in DNA: TGTGCCAGCACCATAGACACCCCCAGCACTGAAGCTTTCTTT.

This clonotype was detected a few times. The rearrangement uses TRBV12-3 or TRBV12-4 and TRBJ1-2; TRBD1 matches 9 bases. CDR3 size: 15 residues. Trimming at V came to 5 bases and at J to 7 bases, leaving 11 bases not matched to a gene. Written as DNA, the CDR3 is TGTGCCAGCAGTGAAGTCGACAGGGGGGCGCTTGGCTACACCTTC. This gives the protein CASSEVDRGALGYTF.

This clonotype was seen at least ten times. V is TRBV19 and J is TRBJ1-2; D is undetermined. The CDR3 covers 13 residues. The germline CDR1 and CDR2 sequences are LNHDA and SQIVND (reference sequence). V was trimmed by 8 bases and J by 8 bases, leaving 18 bases between them. CDR3 bases: TGTGCCAGTTCACCTTACTCACTCCGGGGCTACACCTTC. It yields the protein CASSPYSLRGYTF.

At least ten counts were recorded for this clonotype. This chain joins TRBV7-9 and TRBJ1-2, with no clear D. The CDR3 has 14 amino acids. Germline loops: CDR1 SEHNR, CDR2 FQNEAQ (reference sequence). Trimming took 2 bases from V and 8 from J, leaving 15 bases between them. CDR3 sequence (DNA): TGTGCCAGCAGCTTAATGACCGACACTTGGGGCTACACCTTC. Protein sequence: CASSLMTDTWGYTF.

This clonotype was seen ten or more times. The V call is TRBV7-9, the J call TRBJ2-7; D unclear. Per germline, CDR1 SEHNR and CDR2 FQNEAQ (reference sequence). The CDR3 length is 12 residues. Trimming shortened V by 7 bases and J by 2 bases, and 9 bases separated the two germline ends. The chain's CDR3 is CASTLTPYEQYF. CDR3 coding DNA: TGTGCCAGCACCCTCACGCCCTACGAGCAGTACTTC.

In the case of this clonotype: Given the absence of the conserved phenylalanine or tryptophan at the CDR3 end, a read error is likely. This chain joins TRBV6-5 and TRBJ2-7; 8 positions agree with TRBD2. V dropped 0 bases and J dropped 3; count of bases not matched to a gene: 7. The CDR3 runs to 16 residues. CDR1 and CDR2 from the germline V gene are MNHEY and SVGAGI. Here the CDR3 reads CASSYSTGGDFYEQYL. CDR3 nucleotides: TGTGCCAGCAGTTACTCGACGGGGGGGGACTTCTACGAGCAGTACCTC.

This clonotype has ten or more counts. J is TRBJ1-1 and V is TRBV29-1; D is unclear. Germline V gene sequence: CDR1 SQVTM, CDR2 ANQGSEA. CDR3 length: 12 amino acids. Trimming took off 1 base at V and 4 bases at J, with 7 bases between the two ends. In DNA, the CDR3 is TGCAGCGTTGAAGTCCGATTCACTGAAGCTTTCTTT. It codes for CSVEVRFTEAFF.

This clonotype has at least ten counts. V is TRBV12-3 or TRBV12-4 and J is TRBJ2-5; 7 bases match TRBD1. This CDR3 comprises 13 residues. V shed 6 bases, J shed 5 bases, and the junction held 6 bases outside the gene matches. The CDR3 region has the DNA TGTGCCAGCAGCCCGGGGACAGTGGAGACCCAGTACTTC. Translating gives CASSPGTVETQYF.